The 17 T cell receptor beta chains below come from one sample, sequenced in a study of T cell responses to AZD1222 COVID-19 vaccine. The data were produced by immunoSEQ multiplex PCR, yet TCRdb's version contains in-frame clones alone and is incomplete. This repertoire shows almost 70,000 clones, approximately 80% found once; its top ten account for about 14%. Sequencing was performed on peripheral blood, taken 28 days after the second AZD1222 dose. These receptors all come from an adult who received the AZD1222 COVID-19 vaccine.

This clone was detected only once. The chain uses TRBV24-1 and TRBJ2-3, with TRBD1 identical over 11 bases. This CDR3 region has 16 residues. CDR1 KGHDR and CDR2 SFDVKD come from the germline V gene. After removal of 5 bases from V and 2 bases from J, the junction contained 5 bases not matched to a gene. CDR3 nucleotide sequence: TGTGCCACCAGTGCGGGGACAGGGGGACACACAGATACGCAGTATTTT. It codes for CATSAGTGGHTDTQYF.

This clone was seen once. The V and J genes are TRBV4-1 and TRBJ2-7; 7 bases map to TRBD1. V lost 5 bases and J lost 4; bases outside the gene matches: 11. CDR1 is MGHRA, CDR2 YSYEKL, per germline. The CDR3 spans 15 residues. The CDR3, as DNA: TGCGCCAGCAGCTATACATCCGGGACAGATTACGAGCAGTACTTC. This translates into CASSYTSGTDYEQYF.

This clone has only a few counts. CDR3 nucleotides: TGTGCCAGCAGTTTCCTGCCCAGCTCTGGAAACACCATATATTTT. Protein sequence: CASSFLPSSGNTIYF. J is TRBJ1-3 and V is TRBV28; D uncertain. The CDR3 spans 15 residues. Trimming shortened V by 3 bases and J by 0 bases, and 9 bases separated the two germline ends. The germline CDR1 and CDR2 sequences are MDHEN and SYDVKM.

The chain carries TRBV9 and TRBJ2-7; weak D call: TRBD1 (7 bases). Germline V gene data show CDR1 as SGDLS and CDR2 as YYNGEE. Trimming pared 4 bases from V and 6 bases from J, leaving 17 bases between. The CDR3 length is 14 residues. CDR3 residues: CASSLLQGGSEQYF. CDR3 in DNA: TGTGCCAGCAGCCTCCTGCAGGGGGGAAGCGAGCAGTACTTC.

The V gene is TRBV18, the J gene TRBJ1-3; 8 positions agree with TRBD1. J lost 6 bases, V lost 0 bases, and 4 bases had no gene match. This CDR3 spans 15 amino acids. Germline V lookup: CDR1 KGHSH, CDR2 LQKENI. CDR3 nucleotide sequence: TGTGCCAGCTCACCACCGTCGACAGGGGAAAACACCATATATTTT. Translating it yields CASSPPSTGENTIYF.

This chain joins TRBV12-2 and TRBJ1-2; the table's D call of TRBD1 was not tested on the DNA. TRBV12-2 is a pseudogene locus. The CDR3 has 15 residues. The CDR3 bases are TGTGCAAGTCGTCTAGGACAGGGGGAGTTCTATGGCTACACCTTC. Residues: CASRLGQGEFYGYTF.

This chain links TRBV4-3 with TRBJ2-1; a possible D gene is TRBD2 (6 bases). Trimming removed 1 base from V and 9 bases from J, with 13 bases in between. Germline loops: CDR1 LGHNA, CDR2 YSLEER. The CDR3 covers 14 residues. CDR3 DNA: TGCGCCAGCAGCCAAGGCGGGGTACGGAGTGAGCAGTTCTTC. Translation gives CASSQGGVRSEQFF.

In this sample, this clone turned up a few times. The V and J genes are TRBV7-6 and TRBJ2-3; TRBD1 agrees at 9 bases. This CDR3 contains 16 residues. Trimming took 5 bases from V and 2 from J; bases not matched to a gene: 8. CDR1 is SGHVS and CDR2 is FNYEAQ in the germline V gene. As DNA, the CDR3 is TGTGCCAGCAGCAACCACAGGGGGCAAAACACAGATACGCAGTATTTT. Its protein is CASSNHRGQNTDTQYF.

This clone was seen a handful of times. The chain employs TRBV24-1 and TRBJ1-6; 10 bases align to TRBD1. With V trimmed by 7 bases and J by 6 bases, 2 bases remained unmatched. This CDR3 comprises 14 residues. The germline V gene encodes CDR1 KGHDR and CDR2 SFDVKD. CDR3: CATSGTGVNSPLHF. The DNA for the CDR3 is TGTGCCACCAGCGGGACAGGGGTTAATTCACCCCTCCACTTT.

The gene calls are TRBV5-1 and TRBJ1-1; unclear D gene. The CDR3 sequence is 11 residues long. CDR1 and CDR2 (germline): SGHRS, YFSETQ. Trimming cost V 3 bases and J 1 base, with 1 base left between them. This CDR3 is CASSSNTEAFF. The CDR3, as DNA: TGCGCCAGCAGCTCGAACACTGAAGCTTTCTTT.

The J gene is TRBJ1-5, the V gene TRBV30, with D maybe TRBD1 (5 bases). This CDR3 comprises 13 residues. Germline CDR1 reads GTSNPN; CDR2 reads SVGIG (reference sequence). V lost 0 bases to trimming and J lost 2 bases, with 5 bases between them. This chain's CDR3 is CAWSVQGNQPQHF. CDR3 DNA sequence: TGTGCCTGGAGTGTACAGGGCAATCAGCCCCAGCATTTT. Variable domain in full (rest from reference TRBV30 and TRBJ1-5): SQTIHQWPATLVQPVGSPLSLECTVEGTSNPNLYWYRQAAGRGLQLLFYSVGIGQISSEVPQNLSASRPQDRQFILSSKKLLLSDSGFYLCAWSVQGNQPQHFGDGTRLSIL.

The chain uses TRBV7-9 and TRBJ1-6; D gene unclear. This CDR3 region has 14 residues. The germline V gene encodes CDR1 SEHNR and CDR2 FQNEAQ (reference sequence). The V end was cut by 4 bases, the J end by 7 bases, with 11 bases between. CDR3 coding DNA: TGTGCCAGCAGCTCGGACGGCCTGAATTCACCCCTCCACTTT. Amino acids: CASSSDGLNSPLHF.

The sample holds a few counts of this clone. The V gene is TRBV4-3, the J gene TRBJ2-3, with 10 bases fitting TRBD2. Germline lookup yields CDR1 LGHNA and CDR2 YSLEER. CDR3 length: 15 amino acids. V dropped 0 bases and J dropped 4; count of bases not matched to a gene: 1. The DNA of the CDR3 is TGCGCCAGCAGCCAAGAGGGGACTAGCGCAGATACGCAGTATTTT. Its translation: CASSQEGTSADTQYF.

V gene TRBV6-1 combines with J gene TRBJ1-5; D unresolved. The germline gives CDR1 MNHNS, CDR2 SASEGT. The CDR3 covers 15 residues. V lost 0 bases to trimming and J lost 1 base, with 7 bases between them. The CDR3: CASSEAGYSNQPQHF. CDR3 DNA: TGTGCCAGCAGTGAAGCAGGGTACAGCAATCAGCCCCAGCATTTT.

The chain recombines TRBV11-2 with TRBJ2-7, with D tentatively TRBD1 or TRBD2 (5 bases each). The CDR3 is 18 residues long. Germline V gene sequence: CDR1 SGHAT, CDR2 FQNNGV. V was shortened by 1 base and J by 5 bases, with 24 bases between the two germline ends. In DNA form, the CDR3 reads TGTGCCAGCAGCTTAGTGGGGGATACCAGTTCCCCGGTCCACGAGCAGTACTTC. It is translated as CASSLVGDTSSPVHEQYF.

The CDR3 is CASSWSGGSNNEQFF. CDR3 bases: TGCGCCAGCAGCTGGAGCGGGGGGTCTAACAATGAGCAGTTCTTC. This chain connects TRBV5-1 to TRBJ2-1, with 9 positions matching TRBD2. In germline, CDR1 is SGHRS, CDR2 YFSETQ. This CDR3 is built from 15 residues. J was trimmed by 5 bases and V by 3 bases; bases with no gene match: 6. The whole variable domain, remainder taken from reference TRBV5-1 and TRBJ2-1, is KAGVTQTPRYLIKTRGQQVTLSCSPISGHRSVSWYQQTPGQGLQFLFEYFSETQRNKGNFPGRFSGRQFSNSRSEMNVSTLELGDSALYLCASSWSGGSNNEQFFGPGTRLTVL.

The DNA of the CDR3 is TGTGCCAGCAGTACAGTAGGGGAGACCCAGTACTTC. Translating it yields CASSTVGETQYF. The chain carries TRBV6-2 or TRBV6-3 and TRBJ2-5; D gene ambiguous. The CDR3 consists of 12 residues. Trimming took 5 bases from V and 5 from J, leaving 9 bases between them. Germline V gene lookup returns CDR1 MNHEY and CDR2 SVGEGT.